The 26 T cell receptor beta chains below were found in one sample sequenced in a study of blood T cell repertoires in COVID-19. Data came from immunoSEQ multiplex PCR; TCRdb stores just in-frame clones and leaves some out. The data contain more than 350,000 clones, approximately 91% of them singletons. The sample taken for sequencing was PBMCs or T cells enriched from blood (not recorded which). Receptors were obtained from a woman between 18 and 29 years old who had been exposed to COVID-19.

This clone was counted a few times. The CDR3 sequence is CASSFTASLDRWYGYTF. Here the CDR3 DNA reads TGTGCCAGCAGCTTTACCGCTTCCCTGGACAGGTGGTATGGCTACACCTTC. This sequence joins TRBV28 and TRBJ1-2, with TRBD1 identical over 7 bases. This CDR3 comprises 17 residues. After removal of 6 bases from V and 5 bases from J, the junction contained 18 bases not matched to a gene. Germline V CDR1 and CDR2: MDHEN, SYDVKM.

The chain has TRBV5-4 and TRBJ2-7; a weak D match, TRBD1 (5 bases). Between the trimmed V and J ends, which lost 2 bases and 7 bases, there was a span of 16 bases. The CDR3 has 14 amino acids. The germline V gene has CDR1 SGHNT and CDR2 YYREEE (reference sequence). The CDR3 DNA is TGTGCCAGCAGCTTAGTACAGGAGAGTTCAGAGCAGTACTTC. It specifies CASSLVQESSEQYF. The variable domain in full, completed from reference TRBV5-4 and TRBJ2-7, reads ETGVTQSPTHLIKTRGQQVTLRCSSQSGHNTVSWYQQALGQGPQFIFQYYREEENGRGNFPPRFSGLQFPNYSSELNVNALELDDSALYLCASSLVQESSEQYFGPGTRLTVT.

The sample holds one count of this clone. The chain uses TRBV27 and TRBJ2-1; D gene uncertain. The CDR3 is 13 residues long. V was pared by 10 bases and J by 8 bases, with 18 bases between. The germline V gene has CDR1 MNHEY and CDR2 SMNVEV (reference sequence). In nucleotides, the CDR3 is TGTGCCACCTCCACTCGCTCGTCCTATGAGCAGTTCTTC. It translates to CATSTRSSYEQFF.

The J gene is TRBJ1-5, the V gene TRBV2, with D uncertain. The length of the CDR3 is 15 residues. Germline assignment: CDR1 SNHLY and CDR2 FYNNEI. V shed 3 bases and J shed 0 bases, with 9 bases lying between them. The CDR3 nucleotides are TGTGCCAGCAGTGAGGGAGGTTATAGCAATCAGCCCCAGCATTTT. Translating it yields CASSEGGYSNQPQHF. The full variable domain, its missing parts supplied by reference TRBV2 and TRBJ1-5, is EPEVTQTPSHQVTQMGQEVILRCVPISNHLYFYWYRQILGQKVEFLVSFYNNEISEKSEIFDDQFSVERPDGSNFTLKIRSTKLEDSAMYFCASSEGGYSNQPQHFGDGTRLSIL.

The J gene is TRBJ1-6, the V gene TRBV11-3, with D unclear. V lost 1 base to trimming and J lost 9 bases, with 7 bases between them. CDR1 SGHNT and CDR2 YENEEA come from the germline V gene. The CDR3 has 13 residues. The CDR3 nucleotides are TGTGCCAGCAGCTTAGGCACAAGTTCACCCCTCCACTTT. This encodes CASSLGTSSPLHF.

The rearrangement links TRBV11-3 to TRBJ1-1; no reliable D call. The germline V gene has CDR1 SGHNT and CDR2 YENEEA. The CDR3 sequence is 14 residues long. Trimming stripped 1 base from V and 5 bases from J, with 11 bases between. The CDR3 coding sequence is TGTGCCAGCAGCTTAGGAGGGTCCTCTACTGAAGCTTTCTTT. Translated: CASSLGGSSTEAFF.

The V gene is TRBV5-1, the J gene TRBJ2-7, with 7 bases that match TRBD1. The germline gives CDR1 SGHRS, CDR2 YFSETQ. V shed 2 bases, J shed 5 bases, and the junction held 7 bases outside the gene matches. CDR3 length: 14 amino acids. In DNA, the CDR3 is TGCGCCAGCAGCTTTTCGACAGGGTCAGACGAGCAGTACTTC. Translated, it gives CASSFSTGSDEQYF.

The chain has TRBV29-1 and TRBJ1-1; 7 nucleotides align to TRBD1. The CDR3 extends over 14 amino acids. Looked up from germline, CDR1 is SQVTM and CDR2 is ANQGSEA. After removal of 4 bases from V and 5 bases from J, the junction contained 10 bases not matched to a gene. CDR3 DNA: TGCAGCGTTGTAGGGGGCTCGGGGAATACTGAAGCTTTCTTT. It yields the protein CSVVGGSGNTEAFF.

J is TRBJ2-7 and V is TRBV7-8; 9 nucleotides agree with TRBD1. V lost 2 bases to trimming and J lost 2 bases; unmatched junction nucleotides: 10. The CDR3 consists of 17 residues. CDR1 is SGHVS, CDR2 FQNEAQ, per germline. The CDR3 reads CASSLFTQDRGPYEQYF. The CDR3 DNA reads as TGTGCCAGCAGCTTATTCACTCAGGACAGGGGCCCCTACGAGCAGTACTTC.

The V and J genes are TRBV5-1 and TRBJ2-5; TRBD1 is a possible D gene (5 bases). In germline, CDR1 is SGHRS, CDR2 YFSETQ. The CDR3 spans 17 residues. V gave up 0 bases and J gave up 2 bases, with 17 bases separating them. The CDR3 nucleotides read TGCGCCAGCAGCTTGGTTGGGGTAGGGGTGCGTCAAGAGACCCAGTACTTC. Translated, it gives CASSLVGVGVRQETQYF.

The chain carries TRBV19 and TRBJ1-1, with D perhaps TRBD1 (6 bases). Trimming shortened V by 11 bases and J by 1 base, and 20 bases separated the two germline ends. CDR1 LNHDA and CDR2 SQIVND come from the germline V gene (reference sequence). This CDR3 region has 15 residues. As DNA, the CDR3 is TGTGCCGCCATAAACAGGGAGCCGGGGAACACTGAAGCTTTCTTT. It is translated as CAAINREPGNTEAFF.

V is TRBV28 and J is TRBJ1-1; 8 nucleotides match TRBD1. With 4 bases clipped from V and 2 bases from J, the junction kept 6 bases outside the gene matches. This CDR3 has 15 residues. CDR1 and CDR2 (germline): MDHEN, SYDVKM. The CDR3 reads CASSSRTGRNTEAFF. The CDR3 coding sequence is TGTGCCAGCAGTTCTCGGACAGGGCGTAACACTGAAGCTTTCTTT. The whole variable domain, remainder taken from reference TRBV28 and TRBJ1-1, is DVKVTQSSRYLVKRTGEKVFLECVQDMDHENMFWYRQDPGLGLRLIYFSYDVKMKEKGDIPEGYSVSREKKERFSLILESASTNQTSMYLCASSSRTGRNTEAFFGQGTRLTVV.

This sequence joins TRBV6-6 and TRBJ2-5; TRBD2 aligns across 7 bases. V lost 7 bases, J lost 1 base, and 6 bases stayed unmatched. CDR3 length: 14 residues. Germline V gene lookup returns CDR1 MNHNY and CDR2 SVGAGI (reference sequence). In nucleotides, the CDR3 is TGTGCCAGCACTCCGAGCGGGACCCAAGAGACCCAGTACTTC. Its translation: CASTPSGTQETQYF.

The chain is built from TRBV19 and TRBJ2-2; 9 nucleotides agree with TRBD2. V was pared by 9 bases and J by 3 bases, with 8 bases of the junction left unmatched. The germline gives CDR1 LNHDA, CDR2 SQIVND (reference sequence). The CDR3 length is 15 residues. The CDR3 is CASMWREGHTGELFF. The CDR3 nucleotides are TGTGCCAGCATGTGGCGGGAGGGCCACACCGGGGAGCTGTTTTTT.

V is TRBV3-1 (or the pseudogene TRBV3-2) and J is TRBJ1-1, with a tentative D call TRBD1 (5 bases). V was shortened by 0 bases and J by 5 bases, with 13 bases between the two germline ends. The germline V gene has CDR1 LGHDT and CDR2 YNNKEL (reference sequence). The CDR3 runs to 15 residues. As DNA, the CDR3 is TGTGCCAGCAGCCAAGATCAGGGTCGGGTTACTGAAGCTTTCTTT. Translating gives CASSQDQGRVTEAFF.

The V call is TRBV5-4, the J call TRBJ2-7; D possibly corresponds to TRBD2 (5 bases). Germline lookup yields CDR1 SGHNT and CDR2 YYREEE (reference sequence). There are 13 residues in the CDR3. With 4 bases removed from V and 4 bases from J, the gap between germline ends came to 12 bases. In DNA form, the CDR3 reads TGTGCCAGCAGCCCCGGGATGAAATACGAGCAGTACTTC. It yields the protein CASSPGMKYEQYF.

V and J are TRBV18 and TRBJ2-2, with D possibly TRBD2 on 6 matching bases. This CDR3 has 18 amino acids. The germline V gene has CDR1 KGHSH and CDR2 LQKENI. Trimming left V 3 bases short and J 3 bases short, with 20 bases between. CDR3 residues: CASSPTRTRRGDTGELFF. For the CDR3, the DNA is TGTGCCAGCTCACCTACCCGGACAAGGCGCGGGGACACCGGGGAGCTGTTTTTT.

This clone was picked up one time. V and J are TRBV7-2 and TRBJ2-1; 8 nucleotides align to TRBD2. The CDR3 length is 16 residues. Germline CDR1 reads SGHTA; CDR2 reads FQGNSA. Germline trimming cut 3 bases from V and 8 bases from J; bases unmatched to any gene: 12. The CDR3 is CASSFPQAGDGDEQFF. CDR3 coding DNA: TGTGCCAGCAGCTTCCCCCAAGCGGGAGACGGGGATGAGCAGTTCTTC.

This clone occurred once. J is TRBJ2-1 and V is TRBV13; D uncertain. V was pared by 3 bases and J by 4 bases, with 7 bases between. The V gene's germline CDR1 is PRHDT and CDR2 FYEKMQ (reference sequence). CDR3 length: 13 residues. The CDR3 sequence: CASSFYDYNEQFF. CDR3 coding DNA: TGTGCCAGCAGCTTCTACGATTACAATGAGCAGTTCTTC.

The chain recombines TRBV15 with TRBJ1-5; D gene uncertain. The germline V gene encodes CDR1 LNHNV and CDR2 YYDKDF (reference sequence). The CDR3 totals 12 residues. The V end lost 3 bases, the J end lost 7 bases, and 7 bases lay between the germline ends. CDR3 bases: TGTGCCACCAGCAGGCCACTACAGCCCCAGCATTTT. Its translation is CATSRPLQPQHF.

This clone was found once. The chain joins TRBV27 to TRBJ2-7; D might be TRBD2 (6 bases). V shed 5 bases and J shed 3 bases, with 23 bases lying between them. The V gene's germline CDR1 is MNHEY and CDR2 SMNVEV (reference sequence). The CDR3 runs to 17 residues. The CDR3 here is CASSPKIALGGHYEQYF. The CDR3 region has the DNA TGTGCCAGCAGTCCGAAAATTGCCTTAGGAGGGCACTACGAGCAGTACTTC.

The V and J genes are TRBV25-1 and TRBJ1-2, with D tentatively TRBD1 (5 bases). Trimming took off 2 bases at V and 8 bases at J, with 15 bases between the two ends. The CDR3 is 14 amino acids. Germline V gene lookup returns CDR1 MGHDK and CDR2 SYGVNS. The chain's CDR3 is CASSEPRTGGGYTF. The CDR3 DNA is TGTGCCAGCAGTGAACCACGGACCGGGGGAGGCTACACCTTC.

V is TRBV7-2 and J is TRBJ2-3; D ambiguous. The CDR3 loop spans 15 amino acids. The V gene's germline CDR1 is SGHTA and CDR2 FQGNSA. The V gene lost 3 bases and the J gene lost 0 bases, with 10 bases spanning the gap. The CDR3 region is CASSLRFTSTDTQYF. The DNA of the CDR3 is TGTGCCAGCAGCTTGCGGTTCACTAGCACAGATACGCAGTATTTT. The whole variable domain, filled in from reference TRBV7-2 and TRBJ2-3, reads GAGVSQSPSNKVTEKGKDVELRCDPISGHTALYWYRQSLGQGLEFLIYFQGNSAPDKSGLPSDRFSAERTGGSVSTLTIQRTQQEDSAVYLCASSLRFTSTDTQYFGPGTRLTVL.

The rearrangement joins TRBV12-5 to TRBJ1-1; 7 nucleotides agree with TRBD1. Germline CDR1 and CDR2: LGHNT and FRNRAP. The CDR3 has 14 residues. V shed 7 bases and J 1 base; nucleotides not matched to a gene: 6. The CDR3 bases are TGTGCTAGTGCTCCAGGGGGGTCGAACACTGAAGCTTTCTTT. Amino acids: CASAPGGSNTEAFF. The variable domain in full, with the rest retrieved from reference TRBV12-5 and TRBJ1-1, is DARVTQTPRHKVTEMGQEVTMRCQPILGHNTVFWYRQTMMQGLELLAYFRNRAPLDDSGMPKDRFSAEMPDATLATLKIQPSEPRDSAVYFCASAPGGSNTEAFFGQGTRLTVV.

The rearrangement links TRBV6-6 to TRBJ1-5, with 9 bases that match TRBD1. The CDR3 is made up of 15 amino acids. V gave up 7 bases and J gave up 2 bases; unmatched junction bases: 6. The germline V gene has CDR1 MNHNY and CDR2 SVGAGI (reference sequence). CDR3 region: CASIMDRGGNQPQHF. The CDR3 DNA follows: TGTGCCAGCATTATGGACAGGGGTGGCAATCAGCCCCAGCATTTT.

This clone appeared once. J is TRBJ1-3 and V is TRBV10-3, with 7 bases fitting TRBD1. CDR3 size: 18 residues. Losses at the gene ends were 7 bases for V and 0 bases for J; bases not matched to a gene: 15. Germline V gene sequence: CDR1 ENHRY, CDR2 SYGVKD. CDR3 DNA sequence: TGTGCCATCAAAGGCGGGGAACAGGGGCTTCTCTCTGGAAACACCATATATTTT. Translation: CAIKGGEQGLLSGNTIYF.